This TCR beta chain was retrieved from a study of Ad26.COV2.S vaccination and SARS-CoV-2 variants (dated by TCRdb to the early 2020s). Background for the entire study: Donors in the vaccine arm were drawn from COV1001, a multicentre, randomized, double-blind, placebo-controlled phase I-IIa trial testing Ad26.COV2.S in healthy adults. Ad26.COV2.S was administered intramuscularly at a dose of 5x10^10 or 1x10^11 viral particles, either as one shot or as two shots given 56 days apart. Blinding of investigators to trial group allocation was maintained during experiments and outcome assessment. TCRbeta repertoire sequencing served as the tool for gauging how specific and how broad the SARS-CoV-2-reactive T cell receptors were following Ad26.COV2.S vaccination. The TCR-sequenced set comprised approximately 30 samples: approximately 19 Ad26.COV2.S vaccine recipients, 5 placebo recipients and 8 SARS-CoV-2 convalescent individuals. Trial participants were randomized into five groups of five: low-dose or high-dose Ad26.COV2.S given once or twice, or placebo on both occasions.

Concerning this clone: The target of this receptor is not known. No clone much larger than this one lies a single base away; base qualities are absent.

The immunoSEQ Assay was used to sequence TCRbeta CDR3 regions. After extraction, genomic DNA underwent amplification by bias-controlled multiplex PCR, followed by high-throughput sequencing. The authors' analysis ran thus. To quantify the absolute abundance of every unique TCRbeta CDR3 region, sequences were collapsed and filtered. T cell fraction was estimated by normalizing TCRbeta template counts to usable DNA, which was measured by amplifying reference genes present in all nucleated cells. Repertoire TCRs were annotated as SARS-CoV-2-specific when V gene, CDR3 amino acid sequence and J gene were exactly matched to a known reactive TCR set. The reference SARS-CoV-2 TCR set was obtained from MIRA and was filtered for enrichment in COVID-19-positive ImmuneCODE repertoires, whereby public or cross-reactive TCRs were removed. Using the MIRA antigens, annotated TCRs were further analysed by specific ORF or by position within an ORF. Breadth was defined as the number of annotated unique rearrangements divided by the total number of unique productive rearrangements, and depth was defined as the summed frequency of the annotated unique rearrangements. Group comparisons of TCR breadth used two-sided Wilcoxon rank-sum tests. In its TCRdb copy, this immuneACCESS table keeps in-frame sequences only and misses some clones. Where compared with another copy, unresolved V genes explain less than half of these, and the others have no known cause. That table is the source of V, J and clone size, and D and trimming were worked out from the DNA. The sample has fewer than 400,000 clones on record, about 85% of them singletons. The ten largest clonotypes hold 2% to 2.5% of the sample.

The treatment or condition tag for this specimen amounts to: some 20 received Ad26.COV2.S at low or high dose, single or two shots; about 5 received placebo; per-sample allocation not given. Repertoires of vaccine and placebo recipients were sequenced from samples collected on day 63 after the first injection. Between 29 July and 7 August 2020, Cohort 1b enrolled some 25 adults aged 18-55 years at one site in Boston, USA. As a vaccine, Ad26.COV2.S was a replication-incompetent adenovirus type 26 vector that expressed a prefusion-stabilized SARS-CoV-2 spike protein derived from the original Wuhan strain. Points the paper makes about the study in general: According to the authors, total T cell responses may have been underestimated by the TCR breadth and depth analyses. Comparing responses between vaccine doses or regimens was not something the study was powered to do. Non-spike TCR breadth was comparable between vaccine and placebo recipients, consistent with the vaccine containing only spike. After vaccination, spike-specific CD8+ and CD4+ T cell responses were reported to show substantial breadth. Higher spike-specific TCR breadth was observed in Ad26.COV2.S recipients than in placebo recipients (P = 0.0014).

The germline V gene yields SGHDT for CDR1 and YYEEEE for CDR2. From the cysteine up to the phenylalanine, the CDR3 has a length of 13 residues. CDR3 DNA only is kept here, 39 bases in frame from base 1. V loses 1 base of germline sequence and J loses 3 bases, and the interval between the two ends is 7 bases. The origin of this receptor is a person between 18 and 65 years old who received the Ad26.COV2.S COVID-19 vaccine or a placebo. The material sequenced was peripheral blood, taken in a trial of Ad26.COV2.S vaccine versus placebo. This chain joins TRBV5-6 to TRBJ1-1; the D gene identity is not certain. The CDR3 here reads CASSLSGYTEAFF. The sequenced DNA is TGTGCCAGCAGCTTGTCCGGTTACACTGAAGCTTTCTTT.